The 17 T cell receptor beta chains reported below all come from one sample, sequenced in a study of a mutant IDH1 vaccine in newly diagnosed glioma. Stated time point: week 35, safety follow-up. In every dose of vaccine, 300 ug of mutant IDH1 20-mer peptide was given alongside topical imiquimod. The method was immunoSEQ multiplex PCR; TCRdb's version includes in-frame clones alone and lacks a portion of them. Of around 45,000 clones listed, around 89% were seen once; the top ten hold around 5.7%. Their antigens remain unidentified. The sequences come from PBMCs, collected from a glioma patient whose treatment included an IDH1 peptide vaccine. The receptors derive from a woman between 35 and 50 years old with glioma.

The chain couples TRBV5-1 to TRBJ2-7; D might be TRBD1 or TRBD2, each matching 5 bases. The CDR3 covers 11 residues. From germline, CDR1 is SGHRS and CDR2 YFSETQ. The V gene lost 3 bases and the J gene lost 5 bases, with 6 bases spanning the gap. The CDR3 region has the DNA TGCGCCAGCAGCTCGGGACACGAGCAGTACTTC. Translating it yields CASSSGHEQYF.

The gene calls are TRBV4-2 and TRBJ2-7; 8 nucleotides match TRBD2. CDR3 length: 16 residues. CDR1 is LGHNA and CDR2 is YNFKEQ in the germline V gene. With V trimmed by 2 bases and J by 0 bases, 6 bases remained unmatched. In DNA form, the CDR3 reads TGTGCCAGCAGCCAACCACAGCGGGGGAGCTCCTACGAGCAGTACTTC. Its translation is CASSQPQRGSSYEQYF.

This clone was observed a single time. V and J are TRBV7-2 and TRBJ1-5, with TRBD1 matching over 8 bases. The CDR3 runs 15 residues. Trimming took 6 bases from V and 2 from J; bases not matched to a gene: 6. CDR1 and CDR2 from the germline V gene are SGHTA and FQGNSA. In nucleotides, the CDR3 is TGTGCCAGCAGTTTCGACAGGGGTGGCAATCAGCCCCAGCATTTT. This codes for CASSFDRGGNQPQHF.

The rearrangement uses TRBV2 and TRBJ2-2, with a tentative D call TRBD2 (6 bases). V lost 11 bases to trimming and J lost 0 bases, with 13 bases between them. Germline V gene lookup returns CDR1 SNHLY and CDR2 FYNNEI. This CDR3 spans 14 amino acids. The CDR3 here is CAGGRRTNTGELFF. The CDR3 bases are TGTGCCGGAGGGAGGCGTACGAACACCGGGGAGCTGTTTTTT. Supplemented by reference TRBV2 and TRBJ2-2, the full variable domain reads EPEVTQTPSHQVTQMGQEVILRCVPISNHLYFYWYRQILGQKVEFLVSFYNNEISEKSEIFDDQFSVERPDGSNFTLKIRSTKLEDSAMYFCAGGRRTNTGELFFGEGSRLTVL.

The V gene is TRBV6-6, the J gene TRBJ1-4; tentatively, D is TRBD1 (6 bases). The CDR3 is made up of 15 amino acids. V lost 2 bases and J lost 7, with 14 bases in between. Germline values: CDR1 MNHNY, CDR2 SVGAGI (reference sequence). The CDR3 DNA reads as TGTGCCAGCAGTTACCCGGGGGGCCTTGGTGAAAAACTGTTTTTT. This gives the protein CASSYPGGLGEKLFF.

This clone was picked up one time. The chain recombines TRBV4-1 with TRBJ2-1, with 12 bases lining up with TRBD2. The CDR3 contains 17 residues. Germline V CDR1 and CDR2: MGHRA, YSYEKL. The trim removed 1 base at V and 0 bases at J, leaving 1 base unmatched. CDR3 residues: CASSQGLAGASYNEQFF. The CDR3, as DNA: TGCGCCAGCAGCCAAGGACTAGCGGGGGCCTCCTACAATGAGCAGTTCTTC.

The chain couples TRBV2 to TRBJ1-1; D gene uncertain. The germline V and J ends were trimmed by 5 bases and 0 bases, with 10 bases remaining between them. This CDR3 has 14 amino acids. The germline V gene encodes CDR1 SNHLY and CDR2 FYNNEI. The CDR3 DNA follows: TGTGCCAGCAGTTCCGGACGGCTGAACACTGAAGCTTTCTTT. Its translation: CASSSGRLNTEAFF.

The J gene is TRBJ2-2, the V gene TRBV7-8; 9 bases fit TRBD1. The trim removed 3 bases at V and 6 bases at J, leaving 5 bases unmatched. The CDR3 has 15 residues. The germline gives CDR1 SGHVS, CDR2 FQNEAQ. CDR3 sequence reads: CASSFRTGGPGELFF. In DNA, the CDR3 is TGTGCCAGCAGCTTCCGTACAGGGGGCCCCGGGGAGCTGTTTTTT.

The V and J genes are TRBV19 and TRBJ2-6; unclear D gene. CDR1 is LNHDA, CDR2 SQIVND, per germline (reference sequence). V gave up 1 base and J gave up 0 bases, with 4 bases separating them. CDR3 size: 15 residues. The CDR3 nucleotides are TGTGCCAGTAGTATAGGCCCCTCTGGGGCCAACGTCCTGACTTTC. Encoded protein: CASSIGPSGANVLTF.

This chain uses TRBV18 with TRBJ1-1, with D possibly being TRBD1 (6 bases). This CDR3 is 15 amino acids long. Germline values: CDR1 KGHSH, CDR2 LQKENI. Trimming took off 3 bases at V and 1 base at J, with 12 bases between the two ends. CDR3 region: CASSPRPGQNTEAFF. The CDR3 DNA sequence: TGTGCCAGCTCACCGAGGCCGGGACAGAACACTGAAGCTTTCTTT.

The chain couples TRBV30 to TRBJ2-7; 10 bases are a match to TRBD2. The germline V gene has CDR1 GTSNPN and CDR2 SVGIG (reference sequence). After removal of 5 bases from V and 2 bases from J, the junction contained 6 bases not matched to a gene. CDR3 length: 14 residues. CDR3: CAWGAGGGTYEQYF. CDR3 sequence (DNA): TGTGCCTGGGGAGCGGGAGGGGGGACCTACGAGCAGTACTTC.

The rearrangement joins TRBV5-1 to TRBJ1-3; the D is unclear. V dropped 5 bases and J dropped 4 bases, with 13 bases sitting between them. The CDR3 contains 14 residues. Germline CDR1 SGHRS, CDR2 YFSETQ. Here the CDR3 reads CASSNSWSGNTIYF. CDR3 DNA sequence: TGCGCCAGCAGTAACAGTTGGTCGGGAAACACCATATATTTT.

The chain has TRBV6-5 and TRBJ2-1, with D unclear. V was trimmed by 5 bases and J by 4 bases, leaving 9 bases between them. Germline lookup yields CDR1 MNHEY and CDR2 SVGAGI. The CDR3 is made up of 13 amino acids. The CDR3: CASSGTEYNEQFF. The CDR3 DNA sequence: TGTGCCAGCAGTGGAACAGAGTACAATGAGCAGTTCTTC.

V usage is TRBV9 and J usage is TRBJ2-7, with D uncertain. This CDR3 has 15 residues. The germline V and J ends were trimmed by 4 bases and 3 bases, with 17 bases remaining between them. The germline V gene encodes CDR1 SGDLS and CDR2 YYNGEE. In DNA form, the CDR3 reads TGTGCCAGCAGCCCCGCCAGTGCCACATTCTACGAGCAGTACTTC. Translated, it gives CASSPASATFYEQYF.

The rearrangement links TRBV6-5 to TRBJ1-5, with 7 bases aligning to TRBD1. The CDR3 loop spans 15 amino acids. Germline V lookup: CDR1 MNHEY, CDR2 SVGAGI. J gave up 0 bases and V 4 bases, and 3 bases lay outside the gene matches. The CDR3 is CASSFDRASNQPQHF. The CDR3 region has the DNA TGTGCCAGCAGTTTCGACAGGGCTAGCAATCAGCCCCAGCATTTT.

This clone has only a few counts. In DNA form, the CDR3 reads TGTGCCAGCAGTTATCAGGCCGATCACACTGAAGCTTTCTTT. As protein: CASSYQADHTEAFF. This rearrangement joins TRBV6-5 to TRBJ1-1, with no clear D. The V and J ends lost 3 bases and 3 bases respectively, with 11 bases between them. This CDR3 contains 14 residues. Germline V lookup: CDR1 MNHEY, CDR2 SVGAGI.

The gene calls are TRBV19 and TRBJ1-2, with D perhaps TRBD1 (5 bases). The CDR3 is 14 amino acids. V lost 3 bases to trimming and J lost 4 bases, with 12 bases between them. The V gene's germline CDR1 is LNHDA and CDR2 SQIVND (reference sequence). The CDR3 DNA follows: TGTGCCAGTAGTATCGAGTTGGGGGGCTATGGCTACACCTTC. Protein sequence: CASSIELGGYGYTF. Variable domain in full (rest from reference TRBV19 and TRBJ1-2): DGGITQSPKYLFRKEGQNVTLSCEQNLNHDAMYWYRQDPGQGLRLIYYSQIVNDFQKGDIAEGYSVSREKKESFPLTVTSAQKNPTAFYLCASSIELGGYGYTFGSGTRLTVV.